This T cell receptor (beta chain) was recorded in a study of control samples from healthy donors and cancer patients. TCRdb keeps only in-frame clones here, not all; method: immunoSEQ multiplex PCR. The repertoire holds about 410,000 clones, with approximately 90% as singletons. This clone appeared once. In germline, CDR1 is MGHDK, CDR2 SYGVNS. V lost 5 bases and J lost 0, with 17 bases in between. This CDR3 spans 17 amino acids. The chain links TRBV25-1 to TRBJ1-3; possibly TRBD1 for D (6 bases). The TCR comes from a man between 40 and 49 years old with head and neck cancer. Material for sequencing was PBMCs. This chain's CDR3 is CASSPIGQKHSGNTIYF. The CDR3 nucleotides read TGTGCCAGCAGTCCAATTGGACAGAAACACTCTGGAAACACCATATATTTT.